The 26 T cell receptor beta chains in this list originate from one sample, sequenced in a study of cytomegalovirus exposure and HLA in healthy donors. PCR used 60 Vbeta primers and 13 Jbeta primers. Profiling relied on immunoSEQ multiplex PCR, and the TCRdb table lists in-frame clones only, not all of them. Of 100,000 to 120,000 clones in the sample, 76% were seen once. The specimen was PBMCs. The receptors here all came from a man aged 25-40 years in good health and CMV-seropositive.

V gene TRBV6-5 combines with J gene TRBJ2-7, with TRBD2 matching over 8 bases. V dropped 5 bases and J dropped 9; count of bases not matched to a gene: 3. CDR1 is MNHEY and CDR2 is SVGAGI in the germline V gene. This CDR3 spans 11 amino acids. The CDR3 nucleotides are TGTGCCAGCAGTCCGGGGGGGAGGCAGTACTTC. This gives the protein CASSPGGRQYF.

Worth noting for this clone: Other DNA sequences within the sample encode an identical CDR3. The V call is TRBV27, the J call TRBJ2-6; TRBD1 aligns across 9 bases. Germline V gene data show CDR1 as MNHEY and CDR2 as SMNVEV (reference sequence). Trimming took 7 bases from V and 0 from J; bases not matched to a gene: 4. The CDR3 contains 16 residues. This CDR3 reads CASTQGAHSGANVLTF. The CDR3 DNA reads TGTGCCAGCACACAGGGGGCACACTCTGGGGCCAACGTCCTGACTTTC.

In this sample, this clone turned up once. V gene TRBV4-3 combines with J gene TRBJ1-4; the D gene is possibly TRBD1 (6 bases). The CDR3 totals 15 residues. The V end was cut by 1 base, the J end by 1 base, with 7 bases between. In germline, CDR1 is LGHNA, CDR2 YSLEER. The CDR3 DNA reads as TGCGCCAGCAGCCAAGGCAGGGGAACTAATGAAAAACTGTTTTTT. It translates to CASSQGRGTNEKLFF.

V and J are TRBV27 and TRBJ2-7; 7 bases fit TRBD2. Germline-derived CDR1 and CDR2 are MNHEY and SMNVEV (reference sequence). The CDR3 has 15 residues. V lost 7 bases, J lost 1 base, and 10 bases stayed unmatched. The DNA for the CDR3 is TGTGCCAGCATGGCCGCGGGAGTGCGGTCCTACGAGCAGTACTTC. Protein: CASMAAGVRSYEQYF.

The DNA for the CDR3 is TGTGCCATCAGGGGCGTAAGGACAGGGGTCATAGCTAACTATGGCTACACCTTC. Protein: CAIRGVRTGVIANYGYTF. V is TRBV10-3 and J is TRBJ1-2; TRBD1 agrees at 9 bases. V lost 6 bases and J lost 0; bases outside the gene matches: 14. This CDR3 contains 18 residues. Per germline, CDR1 ENHRY and CDR2 SYGVKD.

The chain carries TRBV15 and TRBJ1-6; D gene uncertain. Trimming stripped 3 bases from V and 8 bases from J, with 14 bases between. Germline CDR1 is LNHNV and CDR2 is YYDKDF (reference sequence). The CDR3 runs 15 residues. The CDR3 DNA follows: TGTGCCACCAGCAGGGAGACGGTGGGAGATTCACCCCTCCACTTT. Its translation is CATSRETVGDSPLHF.

V is TRBV6-5 and J is TRBJ2-3; 8 bases fit TRBD2. The CDR3 spans 14 residues. The germline V gene encodes CDR1 MNHEY and CDR2 SVGAGI. Trimming cost V 2 bases and J 5 bases; bases outside gene matches: 3. The CDR3 protein is CASSYRGGQDTQYF. The DNA for the CDR3 is TGTGCCAGCAGTTACCGGGGGGGGCAAGATACGCAGTATTTT.

The chain is built from TRBV10-3 and TRBJ2-5; 11 bases map to TRBD1. Judging by the DNA end, TRBJ2-7 fits better; the J call may be wrong. Germline V gives CDR1 ENHRY, CDR2 SYGVKD. The CDR3 sequence is 16 residues long. The CDR3 DNA is TGTGCCATCAGTCCCCGGGACAGGGGGGTCTCCTACGAGCAGTACTTC. Amino acid sequence: CAISPRDRGVSYEQYF.

V and J are TRBV28 and TRBJ2-3; 9 positions match TRBD2. This CDR3 contains 16 residues. The V gene's germline CDR1 is MDHEN and CDR2 SYDVKM. V shed 5 bases, J shed 2 bases, and the junction held 8 bases outside the gene matches. CDR3 region: CASSGGGTSHTDTQYF. The CDR3 DNA sequence: TGTGCCAGCAGTGGCGGTGGGACTAGCCACACAGATACGCAGTATTTT.

In DNA, the CDR3 is TGTGCCAGCAGTGAAGCGCCGGGGAGCGGAGCAGATACGCAGTATTTT. Encoded protein: CASSEAPGSGADTQYF. J is TRBJ2-3 and V is TRBV6-1; TRBD2 might be the D (5 bases). V lost 0 bases and J 4 bases, leaving 14 bases between the germline ends. Germline loops: CDR1 MNHNS, CDR2 SASEGT. The CDR3 is made up of 16 amino acids.

The chain has TRBV11-1 and TRBJ2-7, with a possible D match to TRBD1 (5 bases). V was cut by 5 bases and J by 4 bases, with 6 bases left in between. The CDR3 runs to 11 residues. Germline CDR1 is SGHAT and CDR2 is FQDESV (reference sequence). The CDR3 spells CASSRQYEQYF. For the CDR3, the DNA is TGTGCCAGCAGCCGACAGTACGAGCAGTACTTC.

The CDR3 DNA reads as TGTGCCAGCAGCCTCTCGCGGGGGGACTACAATGAGCAGTTCTTC. This gives the protein CASSLSRGDYNEQFF. The chain carries TRBV9 and TRBJ2-1; 8 positions match TRBD2. CDR1 is SGDLS and CDR2 is YYNGEE in the germline V gene. Trimming cost V 4 bases and J 3 bases; bases outside gene matches: 6. CDR3 length: 15 amino acids.

This chain uses TRBV5-4 with TRBJ2-1; 8 nucleotides align to TRBD2. The CDR3 has 14 amino acids. CDR1 SGHNT and CDR2 YYREEE come from the germline V gene (reference sequence). V lost 0 bases to trimming and J lost 8 bases; unmatched junction nucleotides: 4. CDR3 residues: CASSLVLAGDEQFF. For the CDR3, the DNA is TGTGCCAGCAGCTTGGTTCTAGCGGGTGATGAGCAGTTCTTC. The full variable domain, its missing parts supplied by reference TRBV5-4 and TRBJ2-1, is ETGVTQSPTHLIKTRGQQVTLRCSSQSGHNTVSWYQQALGQGPQFIFQYYREEENGRGNFPPRFSGLQFPNYSSELNVNALELDDSALYLCASSLVLAGDEQFFGPGTRLTVL.

The CDR3 sequence is CASSGRQGDPYEQYF. Here the CDR3 DNA reads TGTGCCAGCAGTGGGCGTCAGGGGGACCCCTACGAGCAGTACTTC. This chain connects TRBV6-1 to TRBJ2-7; 7 bases align to TRBD1. The trim removed 4 bases at V and 2 bases at J, leaving 8 bases unmatched. Per the germline V gene, CDR1 is MNHNS and CDR2 is SASEGT. CDR3 size: 15 residues.

The chain recombines TRBV2 with TRBJ1-5; D is unclear. The CDR3 is made up of 14 amino acids. The germline V gene encodes CDR1 SNHLY and CDR2 FYNNEI. Trimming removed 6 bases at V and 0 bases at J, with 9 bases between. CDR3 residues: CASREPYSNQPQHF. The CDR3 nucleotides are TGTGCCAGCAGAGAGCCGTATAGCAATCAGCCCCAGCATTTT.

This clone has only one observation. The chain is built from TRBV5-6 and TRBJ2-4, with D possibly TRBD1 on 6 matching bases. Looked up from germline, CDR1 is SGHDT and CDR2 is YYEEEE. Trimming removed 2 bases at V and 7 bases at J, with 10 bases between. The CDR3 extends over 13 amino acids. The CDR3 coding sequence is TGTGCCAGCAGCTTAGAAGGGGGTAACATTCAGTACTTC. Protein product: CASSLEGGNIQYF.

This chain joins TRBV7-3 and TRBJ2-1; 7 positions agree with TRBD2. The CDR3 has 15 amino acids. V gave up 5 bases and J gave up 3 bases; unmatched junction bases: 7. CDR1 is SGHTA, CDR2 FQGTGA, per germline. The CDR3 nucleotides read TGTGCCAGCAGCCCCACGGGCGGGGGCTACAATGAGCAGTTCTTC. It specifies CASSPTGGGYNEQFF.

The gene calls are TRBV7-8 and TRBJ1-1, with D possibly being TRBD1 (5 bases). The CDR3 is made up of 13 amino acids. Germline loops: CDR1 SGHVS, CDR2 FQNEAQ. V was clipped by 8 bases and J by 0 bases, with 10 bases between them. CDR3: CASGRVMNTEAFF. The CDR3 DNA follows: TGTGCCAGCGGCAGGGTAATGAACACTGAAGCTTTCTTT.

This chain connects TRBV29-1 to TRBJ2-2; 11 nucleotides agree with TRBD2. From germline, CDR1 is SQVTM and CDR2 ANQGSEA. The length of the CDR3 is 16 residues. V lost 4 bases to trimming and J lost 1 base; unmatched junction nucleotides: 5. CDR3 loop: CSVVTSGGLNTGELFF. In DNA, the CDR3 is TGCAGCGTTGTAACTAGCGGGGGCCTGAACACCGGGGAGCTGTTTTTT.

The chain uses TRBV7-8 and TRBJ2-3; D is undetermined. Per the germline V gene, CDR1 is SGHVS and CDR2 is FQNEAQ. The germline V and J ends were trimmed by 1 base and 4 bases, with 15 bases remaining between them. The CDR3 totals 16 residues. CDR3 loop: CASSLGRSVGADTQYF. DNA for the CDR3: TGTGCCAGCAGCTTAGGAAGGTCAGTGGGCGCAGATACGCAGTATTTT.

The chain couples TRBV9 to TRBJ2-3, with TRBD1 matching over 7 bases. J lost 5 bases, V lost 3 bases, and 15 bases had no gene match. Germline-derived CDR1 and CDR2 are SGDLS and YYNGEE. The CDR3 totals 17 residues. CDR3 residues: CASSETDREIWGDTQYF. CDR3 coding DNA: TGTGCCAGCAGCGAGACCGACAGGGAGATCTGGGGAGATACGCAGTATTTT.

V and J are TRBV2 and TRBJ2-5, with D unresolved. V shed 7 bases and J shed 2 bases, with 14 bases lying between them. The length of the CDR3 is 14 residues. In germline, CDR1 is SNHLY, CDR2 FYNNEI. This chain's CDR3 is CASIESTFQETQYF. The CDR3 DNA is TGTGCCAGCATCGAAAGTACTTTTCAAGAGACCCAGTACTTC.

The V and J genes are TRBV6-5 and TRBJ1-3; D perhaps matches TRBD1 (6 bases). CDR1 is MNHEY and CDR2 is SVGAGI in the germline V gene. Trimming removed 0 bases from V and 5 bases from J, with 11 bases in between. The CDR3 has 15 residues. CDR3 bases: TGTGCCAGCAGTTACTCGACGGGGGGCCGAAACACCATATATTTT. Its translation: CASSYSTGGRNTIYF.

The chain couples TRBV12-5 to TRBJ2-7, with TRBD2 matching 7 bases. The CDR3 spans 14 residues. Trimming took 1 base from V and 8 from J; bases not matched to a gene: 8. In germline, CDR1 is LGHNT, CDR2 FRNRAP. CDR3 bases: TGTGCTAGTGGTTTGGATGCCGGGAGGAGGCAGCAGTACTTC. Translating it yields CASGLDAGRRQQYF.

This clone has a handful of counts. This CDR3 reads CASSSLRGTGYTF. For the CDR3, the DNA is TGTGCCAGCAGTTCACTCAGGGGGACTGGCTACACCTTC. The chain has TRBV27 and TRBJ1-2; TRBD1 aligns across 7 bases. The ends lost 4 bases at V and 7 bases at J; junction bases unmatched: 6. This CDR3 contains 13 residues. Germline loops: CDR1 MNHEY, CDR2 SMNVEV (reference sequence).

The chain has TRBV6-4 and TRBJ2-6; perhaps TRBD2 as D (5 bases). The CDR3 is made up of 15 amino acids. Germline CDR1 reads MRHNA; CDR2 reads SNTAGT. V gave up 2 bases and J gave up 0 bases, with 5 bases separating them. The CDR3 DNA reads TGTGCCAGCAGTGACACTAGCTCTGGGGCCAACGTCCTGACTTTC. Its translation: CASSDTSSGANVLTF.